This section outlines one TCR beta chain sequence together with its context. What it binds is not known. Using immunoSEQ multiplex PCR, the repertoire was profiled, and TCRdb retains in-frame clones only, with some absent. The sample records fewer than 850,000 clones, just over 95% being singletons. Germline V gene data show CDR1 as SGDLS and CDR2 as YYNGEE. Trimming pared 3 bases from V and 7 bases from J, leaving 17 bases between. This CDR3 region has 15 residues. CD45RO-negative, CCR7-positively selected cells formed the naive CD8 fraction, excluding terminally differentiated effector memory CD45RA+ cells. The sample comes from a study of shared clonotypes between healthy human individuals. Study-wide findings and caveats: Though the depth was large, rarefaction showed that sorted-subset sequencing was incomplete.

The chain couples TRBV9 to TRBJ2-1; the D gene is possibly TRBD1 (6 bases). This clonotype was obtained from a man aged 30-40 years in good health. The sample consisted of naive CD8+ T cells sorted from blood. The CDR3 loop is CASSGTGQPRNEQFF. The CDR3 DNA sequence: TGTGCCAGCAGCGGGACGGGACAACCCAGGAATGAGCAGTTCTTC.